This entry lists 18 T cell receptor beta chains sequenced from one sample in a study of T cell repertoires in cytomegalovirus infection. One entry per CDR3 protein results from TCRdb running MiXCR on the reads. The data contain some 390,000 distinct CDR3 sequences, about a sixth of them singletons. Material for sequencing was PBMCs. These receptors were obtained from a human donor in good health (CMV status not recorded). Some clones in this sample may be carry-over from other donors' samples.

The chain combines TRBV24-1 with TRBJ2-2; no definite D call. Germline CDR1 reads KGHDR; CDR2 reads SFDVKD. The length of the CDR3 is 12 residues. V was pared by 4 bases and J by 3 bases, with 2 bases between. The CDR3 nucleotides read TGTGCCACCAGTGAGCACACCGGGGAGCTGTTTTTT. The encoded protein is CATSEHTGELFF.

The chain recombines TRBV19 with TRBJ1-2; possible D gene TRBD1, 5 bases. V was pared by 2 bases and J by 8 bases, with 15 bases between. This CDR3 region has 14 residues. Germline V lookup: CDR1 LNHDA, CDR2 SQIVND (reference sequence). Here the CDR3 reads CASSIRGRTRGYTF. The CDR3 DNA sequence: TGTGCCAGTAGTATAAGGGGCCGGACGCGGGGCTACACCTTC.

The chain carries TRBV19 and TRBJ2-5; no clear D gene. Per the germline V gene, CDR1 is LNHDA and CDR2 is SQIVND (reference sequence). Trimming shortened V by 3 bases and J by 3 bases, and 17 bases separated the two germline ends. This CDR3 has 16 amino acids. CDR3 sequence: CASSIWNPRLEETQYF. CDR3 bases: TGTGCCAGTAGTATTTGGAACCCAAGGTTAGAAGAGACCCAGTACTTC.

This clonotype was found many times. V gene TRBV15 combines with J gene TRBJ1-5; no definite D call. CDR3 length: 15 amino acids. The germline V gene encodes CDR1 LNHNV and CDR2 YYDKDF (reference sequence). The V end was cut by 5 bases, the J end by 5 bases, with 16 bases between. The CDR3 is CATSPYTFAYQPQHF. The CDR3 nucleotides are TGTGCCACCAGCCCCTACACATTCGCATATCAGCCCCAGCATTTT.

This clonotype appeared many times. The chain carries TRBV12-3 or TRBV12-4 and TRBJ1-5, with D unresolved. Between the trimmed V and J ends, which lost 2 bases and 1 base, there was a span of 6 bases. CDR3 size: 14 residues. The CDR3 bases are TGTGCCAGCAGTTTATCGTACAGCAATCAGCCCCAGCATTTT. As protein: CASSLSYSNQPQHF.

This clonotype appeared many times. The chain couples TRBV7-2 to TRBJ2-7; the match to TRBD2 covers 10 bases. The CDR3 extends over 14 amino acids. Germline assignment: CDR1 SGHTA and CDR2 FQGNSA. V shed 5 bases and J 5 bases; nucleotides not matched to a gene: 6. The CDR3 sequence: CASSPSGRVHEQYF. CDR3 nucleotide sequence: TGTGCCAGCAGCCCTAGCGGGAGAGTCCACGAGCAGTACTTC.

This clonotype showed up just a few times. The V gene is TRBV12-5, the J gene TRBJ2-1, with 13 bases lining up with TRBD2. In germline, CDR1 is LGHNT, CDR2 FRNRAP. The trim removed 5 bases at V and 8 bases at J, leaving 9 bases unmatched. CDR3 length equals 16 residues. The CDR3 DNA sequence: TGTGCTAGTGGTGCCCGGACTAGCGGGAGAGGGGATGAGCAGTTCTTC. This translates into CASGARTSGRGDEQFF. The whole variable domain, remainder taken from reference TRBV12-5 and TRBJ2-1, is DARVTQTPRHKVTEMGQEVTMRCQPILGHNTVFWYRQTMMQGLELLAYFRNRAPLDDSGMPKDRFSAEMPDATLATLKIQPSEPRDSAVYFCASGARTSGRGDEQFFGPGTRLTVL.

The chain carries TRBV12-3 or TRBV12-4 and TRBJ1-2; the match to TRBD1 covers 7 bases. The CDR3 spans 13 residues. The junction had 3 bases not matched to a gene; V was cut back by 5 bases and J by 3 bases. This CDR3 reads CASSVQGYYGYTF. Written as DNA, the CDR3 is TGTGCCAGCAGTGTACAGGGGTACTATGGCTACACCTTC.

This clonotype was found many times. The CDR3 region has the DNA TGTGCCAGCAGCCAGATGACAGGACAAGAGACCCAGTACTTC. It codes for CASSQMTGQETQYF. The chain is built from TRBV7-6 and TRBJ2-5; TRBD1 is a possible D gene (6 bases). V dropped 5 bases and J dropped 2 bases, with 12 bases sitting between them. In germline, CDR1 is SGHVS, CDR2 FNYEAQ. The length of the CDR3 is 14 residues.

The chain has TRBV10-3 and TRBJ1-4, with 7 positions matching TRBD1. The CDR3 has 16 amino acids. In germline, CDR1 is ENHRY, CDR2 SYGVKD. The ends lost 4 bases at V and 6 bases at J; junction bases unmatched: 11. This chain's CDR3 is CAISGDSTGSDEKLFF. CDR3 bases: TGTGCCATCAGTGGTGATTCGACAGGGTCGGATGAAAAACTGTTTTTT.

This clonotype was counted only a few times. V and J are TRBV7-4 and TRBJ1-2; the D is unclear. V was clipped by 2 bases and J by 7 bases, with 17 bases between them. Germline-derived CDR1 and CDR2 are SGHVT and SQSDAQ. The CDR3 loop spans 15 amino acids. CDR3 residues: CASSLRGGLPSGYTF. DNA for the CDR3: TGTGCCAGCAGCTTACGTGGAGGGTTGCCAAGTGGCTACACCTTC.

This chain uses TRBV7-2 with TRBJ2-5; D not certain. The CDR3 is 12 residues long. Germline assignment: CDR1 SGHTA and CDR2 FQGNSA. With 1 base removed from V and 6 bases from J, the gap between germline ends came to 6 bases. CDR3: CASSLVGQTQYF. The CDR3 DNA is TGTGCCAGCAGCTTAGTCGGGCAGACCCAGTACTTC.

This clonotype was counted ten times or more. The CDR3 protein is CASSLGQHQPQHF. CDR3 in DNA: TGTGCCAGCAGCTTAGGACAGCATCAGCCCCAGCATTTT. The V gene is TRBV11-2, the J gene TRBJ1-5; weak D call: TRBD1 (5 bases). CDR3 size: 13 residues. The germline V gene has CDR1 SGHAT and CDR2 FQNNGV. The V end was cut by 1 base, the J end by 5 bases, with 6 bases between.

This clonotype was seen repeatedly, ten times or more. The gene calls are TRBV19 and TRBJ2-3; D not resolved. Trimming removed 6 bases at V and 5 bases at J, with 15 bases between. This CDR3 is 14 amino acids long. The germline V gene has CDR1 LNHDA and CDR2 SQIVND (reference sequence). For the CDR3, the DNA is TGTGCCAGTAGCGACTCCGGAGATGGAGATACGCAGTATTTT. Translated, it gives CASSDSGDGDTQYF.

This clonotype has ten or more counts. The CDR3 sequence is CASSFGLRGGYTF. In nucleotides, the CDR3 is TGTGCCAGCAGCTTCGGACTGAGAGGTGGCTACACCTTC. This chain uses TRBV7-2 with TRBJ1-2; D is ambiguous. Germline loops: CDR1 SGHTA, CDR2 FQGNSA. V shed 3 bases and J shed 7 bases, with 12 bases lying between them. The CDR3 consists of 13 residues.

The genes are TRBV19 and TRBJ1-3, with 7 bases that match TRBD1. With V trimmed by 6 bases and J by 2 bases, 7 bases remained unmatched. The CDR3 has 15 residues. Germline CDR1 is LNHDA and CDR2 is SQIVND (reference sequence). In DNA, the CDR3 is TGTGCCAGTAGCAGACAGGGAAACGCTGGAAACACCATATATTTT. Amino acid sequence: CASSRQGNAGNTIYF.

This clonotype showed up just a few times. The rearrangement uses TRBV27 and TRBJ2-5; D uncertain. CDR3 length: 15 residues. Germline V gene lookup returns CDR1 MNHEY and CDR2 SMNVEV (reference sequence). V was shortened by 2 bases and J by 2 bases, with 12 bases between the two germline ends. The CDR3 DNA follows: TGTGCCAGCAGTTTAACACCAAAGCCACAAGAGACCCAGTACTTC. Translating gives CASSLTPKPQETQYF.

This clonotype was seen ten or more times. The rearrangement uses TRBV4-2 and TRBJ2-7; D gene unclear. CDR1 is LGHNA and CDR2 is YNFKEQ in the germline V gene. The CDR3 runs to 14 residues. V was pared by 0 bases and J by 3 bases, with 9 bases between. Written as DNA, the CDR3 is TGTGCCAGCAGCCAAGATGGGCAAAACTACGAGCAGTACTTC. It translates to CASSQDGQNYEQYF.